This T cell receptor (beta chain) was retrieved from a study of regulatory T cells in long-lasting Graves disease. The time point was: newly diagnosed GD, antithyroid drugs for less than 3 months. Preparation of the TCR library used RNA extracted from PBMCs. With iRepertoire HTBI primers and Arm-PCR of CDR3 regions, TCR beta libraries were built. A single record per CDR3 protein comes from TCRdb applying MiXCR to the multiplex PCR reads. The sample lists roughly 400,000 distinct CDR3 sequences, approximately 16% occurring once. Trimming pared 6 bases from V and 6 bases from J, leaving 17 bases between. This CDR3 is built from 14 residues. CDR1 MNHEY and CDR2 SVGEGT come from the germline V gene. In this sample, this clonotype turned up once. Separately, the same data were catalogued under a study of T cells in Graves' hyperthyroidism and ophthalmopathy.

This chain joins TRBV6-2 or TRBV6-3 and TRBJ1-1; D is possibly TRBD1 (5 bases). Source: peripheral blood mononuclear cells (PBMCs), taken at new diagnosis, from a patient treated with antithyroid drugs. The receptor's source is a woman in her 40s with Graves disease. Here the CDR3 reads CASSKRRGFAEAFF. CDR3 nucleotide sequence: TGTGCCAGCAGCAAAAGACGGGGGTTTGCTGAAGCTTTCTTT.